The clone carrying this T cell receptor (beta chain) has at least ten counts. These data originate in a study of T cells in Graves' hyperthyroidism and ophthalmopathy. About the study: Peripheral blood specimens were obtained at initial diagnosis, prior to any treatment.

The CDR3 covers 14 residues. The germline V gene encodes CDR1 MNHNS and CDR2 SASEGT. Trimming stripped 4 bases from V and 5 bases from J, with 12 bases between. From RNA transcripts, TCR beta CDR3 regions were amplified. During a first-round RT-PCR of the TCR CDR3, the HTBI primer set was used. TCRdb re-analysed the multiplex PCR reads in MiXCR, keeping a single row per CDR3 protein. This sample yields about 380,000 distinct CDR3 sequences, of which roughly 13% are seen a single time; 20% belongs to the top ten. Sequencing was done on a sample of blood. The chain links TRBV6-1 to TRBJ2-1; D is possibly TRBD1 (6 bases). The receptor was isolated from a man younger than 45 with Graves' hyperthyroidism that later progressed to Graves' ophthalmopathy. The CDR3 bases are TGTGCCAGCAGTGGGTCAGGGGCTAACAATGAGCAGTTCTTC. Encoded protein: CASSGSGANNEQFF.